This TCR beta chain was recorded in a study of OX40 agonist ivuxolimab in advanced cancers. Study information: Patients took ivuxolimab, an agonistic anti-OX40 (CD134) antibody. Dose-escalation patients had hepatocellular carcinoma, melanoma, renal cell or head and neck cancer. Ivuxolimab was delivered to patients intravenously every 2 weeks at doses spanning 0.01 to 10 mg/kg. Three patients got partial responses; one had hepatocellular carcinoma and two had cutaneous melanoma.

Libraries were prepared by immunoSEQ multiplex PCR; TCRdb keeps only in-frame clonotypes and omits some of them. Of fewer than 45,000 clones listed, approximately 85% are singletons. V lost 3 bases, J lost 4 bases, and 8 bases stayed unmatched. The CDR3 is made up of 17 amino acids. Germline CDR1 is WNHNN and CDR2 is SYGVQD (reference sequence). The sequence derives from an adult with an advanced solid tumor such as melanoma, head and neck, liver or kidney cancer. This sample comprised CD4+ or CD8+ T cells sorted from blood, obtained in a trial of the OX40 agonist ivuxolimab. The genes are TRBV10-1 and TRBJ2-1; TRBD2 matches at 11 bases. The CDR3 spells CASSETLGTSGYNEQFF. The CDR3 nucleotides are TGCGCCAGCAGTGAAACCCTTGGGACTAGCGGTTACAATGAGCAGTTCTTC.